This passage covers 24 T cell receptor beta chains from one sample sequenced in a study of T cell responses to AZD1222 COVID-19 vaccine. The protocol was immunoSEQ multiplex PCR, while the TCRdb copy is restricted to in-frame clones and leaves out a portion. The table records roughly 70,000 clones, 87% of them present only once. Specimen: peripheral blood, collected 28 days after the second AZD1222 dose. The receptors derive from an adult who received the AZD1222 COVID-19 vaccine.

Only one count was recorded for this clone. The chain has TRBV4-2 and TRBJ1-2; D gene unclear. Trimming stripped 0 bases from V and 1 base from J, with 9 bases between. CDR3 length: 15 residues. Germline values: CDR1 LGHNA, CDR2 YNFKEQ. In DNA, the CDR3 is TGTGCCAGCAGCCAAGATTTACTAATTAACTATGGCTACACCTTC. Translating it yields CASSQDLLINYGYTF.

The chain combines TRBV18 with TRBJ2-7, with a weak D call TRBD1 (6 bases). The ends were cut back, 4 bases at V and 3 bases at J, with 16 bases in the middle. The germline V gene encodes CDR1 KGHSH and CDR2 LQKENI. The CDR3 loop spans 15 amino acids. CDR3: CASSRGQGLSYEQYF. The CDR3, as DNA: TGTGCCAGCTCACGGGGGCAGGGCCTAAGCTACGAGCAGTACTTC.

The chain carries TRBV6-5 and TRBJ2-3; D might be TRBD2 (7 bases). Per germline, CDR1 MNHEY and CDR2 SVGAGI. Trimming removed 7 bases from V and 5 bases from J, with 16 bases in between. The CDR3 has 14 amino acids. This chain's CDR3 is CASTLGGAGDTQYF. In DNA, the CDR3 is TGTGCCAGCACCTTAGGGGGGGCTGGAGATACGCAGTATTTT.

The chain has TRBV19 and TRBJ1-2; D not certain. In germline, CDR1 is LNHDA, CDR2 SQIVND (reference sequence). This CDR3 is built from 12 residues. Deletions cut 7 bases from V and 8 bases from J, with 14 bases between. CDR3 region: CASTPDYGGYTF. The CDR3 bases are TGTGCCAGTACCCCGGACTATGGCGGCTACACCTTC.

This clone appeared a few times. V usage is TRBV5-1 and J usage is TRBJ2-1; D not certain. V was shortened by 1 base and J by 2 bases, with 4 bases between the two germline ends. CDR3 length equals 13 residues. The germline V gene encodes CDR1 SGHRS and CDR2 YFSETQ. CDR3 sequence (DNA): TGCGCCAGCAGCTTGACCCCCTACAATGAGCAGTTCTTC. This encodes CASSLTPYNEQFF.

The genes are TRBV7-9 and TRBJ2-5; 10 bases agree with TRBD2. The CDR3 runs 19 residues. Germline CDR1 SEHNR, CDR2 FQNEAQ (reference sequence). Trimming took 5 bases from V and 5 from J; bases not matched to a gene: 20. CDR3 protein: CASSPRGLTSGTGLETQYF. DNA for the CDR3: TGTGCCAGCAGCCCTAGGGGTCTAACTAGCGGGACTGGTCTGGAGACCCAGTACTTC.

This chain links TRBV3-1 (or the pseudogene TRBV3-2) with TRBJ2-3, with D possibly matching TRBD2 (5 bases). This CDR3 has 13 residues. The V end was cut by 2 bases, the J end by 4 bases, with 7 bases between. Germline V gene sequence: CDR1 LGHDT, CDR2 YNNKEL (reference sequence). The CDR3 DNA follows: TGTGCCAGCAGCCAAAGCGGTCCAGATACGCAGTATTTT. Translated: CASSQSGPDTQYF.

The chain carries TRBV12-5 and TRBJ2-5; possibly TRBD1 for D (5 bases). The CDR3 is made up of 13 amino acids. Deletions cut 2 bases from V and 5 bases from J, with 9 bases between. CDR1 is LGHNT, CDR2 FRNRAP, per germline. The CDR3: CASGLLSGETQYF. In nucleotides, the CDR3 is TGTGCTAGTGGTTTGCTATCAGGGGAGACCCAGTACTTC.

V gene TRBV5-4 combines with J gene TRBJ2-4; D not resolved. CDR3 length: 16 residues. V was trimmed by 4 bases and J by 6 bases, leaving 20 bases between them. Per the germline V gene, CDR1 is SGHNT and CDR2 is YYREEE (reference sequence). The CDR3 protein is CASSMGRQGYANIQYF. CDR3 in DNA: TGTGCCAGCAGCATGGGAAGACAAGGCTATGCAAACATTCAGTACTTC. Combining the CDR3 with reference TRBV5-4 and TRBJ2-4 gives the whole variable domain ETGVTQSPTHLIKTRGQQVTLRCSSQSGHNTVSWYQQALGQGPQFIFQYYREEENGRGNFPPRFSGLQFPNYSSELNVNALELDDSALYLCASSMGRQGYANIQYFGAGTRLSVL.

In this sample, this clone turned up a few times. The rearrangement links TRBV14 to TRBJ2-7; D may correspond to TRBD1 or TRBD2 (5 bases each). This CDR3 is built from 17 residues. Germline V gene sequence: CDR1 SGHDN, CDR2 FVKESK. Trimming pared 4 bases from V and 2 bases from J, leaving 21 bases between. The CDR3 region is CASSLLRTGTATYEQYF. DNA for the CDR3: TGTGCCAGCAGCCTCCTCCGGACCGGGACGGCAACCTACGAGCAGTACTTC.

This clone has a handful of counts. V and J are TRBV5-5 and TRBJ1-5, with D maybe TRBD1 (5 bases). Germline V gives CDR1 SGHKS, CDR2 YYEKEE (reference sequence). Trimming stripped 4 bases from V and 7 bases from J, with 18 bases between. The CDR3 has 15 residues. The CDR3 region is CASSPDSAGRQPQHF. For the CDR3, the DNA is TGTGCCAGCAGCCCGGATAGCGCAGGGCGGCAGCCCCAGCATTTT.

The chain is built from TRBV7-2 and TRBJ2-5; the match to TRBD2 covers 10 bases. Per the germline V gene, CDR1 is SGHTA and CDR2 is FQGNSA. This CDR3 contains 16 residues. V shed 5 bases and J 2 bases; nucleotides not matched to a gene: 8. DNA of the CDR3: TGTGCCAGCAGCGCTGGACTAGCGGCCCTGCAAGAGACCCAGTACTTC. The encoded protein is CASSAGLAALQETQYF.

The CDR3 is CASSSDLWKETQYF. CDR3 nucleotide sequence: TGTGCCAGCAGCAGCGATCTATGGAAAGAGACCCAGTACTTC. The V call is TRBV5-8, the J call TRBJ2-5; D gene unclear. Trimming cost V 4 bases and J 3 bases, with 13 bases left between them. There are 14 residues in the CDR3. CDR1 is SGHTS, CDR2 YDEGEE, per germline.

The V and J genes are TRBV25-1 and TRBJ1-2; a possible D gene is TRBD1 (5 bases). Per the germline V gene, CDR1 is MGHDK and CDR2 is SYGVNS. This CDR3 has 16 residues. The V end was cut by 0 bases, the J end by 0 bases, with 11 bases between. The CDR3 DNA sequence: TGTGCCAGCAGTGAATATGTAGGGGCAGCTAACTATGGCTACACCTTC. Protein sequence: CASSEYVGAANYGYTF.

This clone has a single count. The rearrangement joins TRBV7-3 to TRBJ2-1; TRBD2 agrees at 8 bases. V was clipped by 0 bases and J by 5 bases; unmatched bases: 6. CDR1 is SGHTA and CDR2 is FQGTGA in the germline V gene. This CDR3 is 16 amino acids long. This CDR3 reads CASSLTGLARNNEQFF. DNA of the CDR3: TGTGCCAGCAGCTTAACAGGACTAGCTCGGAACAATGAGCAGTTCTTC.

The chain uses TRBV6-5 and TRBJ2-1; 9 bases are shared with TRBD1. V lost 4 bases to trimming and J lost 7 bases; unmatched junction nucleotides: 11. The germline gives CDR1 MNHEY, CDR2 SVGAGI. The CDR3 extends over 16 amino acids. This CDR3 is CASSSSGTGSGNEQFF. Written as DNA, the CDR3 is TGTGCCAGCAGTTCCTCTGGGACAGGGTCGGGGAATGAGCAGTTCTTC.

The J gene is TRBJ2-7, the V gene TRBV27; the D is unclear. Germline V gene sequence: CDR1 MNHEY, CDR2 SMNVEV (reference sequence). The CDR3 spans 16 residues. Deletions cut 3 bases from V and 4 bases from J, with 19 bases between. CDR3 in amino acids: CASSFEAGANRYEQYF. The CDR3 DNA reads TGTGCCAGCAGTTTCGAGGCAGGAGCCAACCGGTACGAGCAGTACTTC.

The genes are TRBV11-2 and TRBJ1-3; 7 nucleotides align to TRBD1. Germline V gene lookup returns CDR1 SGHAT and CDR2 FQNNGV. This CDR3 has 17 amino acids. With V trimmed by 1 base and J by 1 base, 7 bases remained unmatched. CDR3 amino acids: CASSLGTGYSSGNTIYF. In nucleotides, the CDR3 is TGTGCCAGCAGCTTAGGGACAGGCTATTCTTCTGGAAACACCATATATTTT.

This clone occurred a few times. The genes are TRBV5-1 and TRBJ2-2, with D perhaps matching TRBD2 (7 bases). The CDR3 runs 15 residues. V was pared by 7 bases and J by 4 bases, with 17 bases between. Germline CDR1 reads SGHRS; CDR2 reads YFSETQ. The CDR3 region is CASARGAGATGELFF. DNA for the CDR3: TGCGCCAGCGCCCGGGGGGCAGGGGCCACCGGGGAGCTGTTTTTT.

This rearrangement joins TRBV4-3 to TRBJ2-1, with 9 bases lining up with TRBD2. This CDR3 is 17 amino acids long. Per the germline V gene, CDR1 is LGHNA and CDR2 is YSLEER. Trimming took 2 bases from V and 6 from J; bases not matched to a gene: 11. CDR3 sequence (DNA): TGCGCCAGCAGCCAATACCGGGCGGGAGGGCCTTTCAATGAGCAGTTCTTC. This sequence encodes CASSQYRAGGPFNEQFF.

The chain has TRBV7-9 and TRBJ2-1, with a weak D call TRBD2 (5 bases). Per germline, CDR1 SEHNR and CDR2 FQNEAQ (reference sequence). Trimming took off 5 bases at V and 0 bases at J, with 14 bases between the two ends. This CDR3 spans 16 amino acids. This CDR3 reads CASSPLKAGSYNEQFF. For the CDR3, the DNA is TGTGCCAGCAGCCCTTTGAAGGCGGGCTCCTACAATGAGCAGTTCTTC.

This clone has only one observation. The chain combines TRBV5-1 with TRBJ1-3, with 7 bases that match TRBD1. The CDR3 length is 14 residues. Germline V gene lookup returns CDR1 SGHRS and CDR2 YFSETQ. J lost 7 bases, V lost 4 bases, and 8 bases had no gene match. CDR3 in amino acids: CASSLDRVGNTIYF. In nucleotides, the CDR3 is TGCGCCAGCAGCCTCGACAGGGTCGGGAACACCATATATTTT.

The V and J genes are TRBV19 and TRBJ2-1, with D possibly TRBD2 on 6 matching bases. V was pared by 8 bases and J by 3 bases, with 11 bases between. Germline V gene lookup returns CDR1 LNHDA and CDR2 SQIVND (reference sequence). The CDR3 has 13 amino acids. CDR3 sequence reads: CASRGVFYNEQFF. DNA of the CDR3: TGTGCCAGTCGCGGGGTCTTCTACAATGAGCAGTTCTTC. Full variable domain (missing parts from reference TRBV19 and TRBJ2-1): DGGITQSPKYLFRKEGQNVTLSCEQNLNHDAMYWYRQDPGQGLRLIYYSQIVNDFQKGDIAEGYSVSREKKESFPLTVTSAQKNPTAFYLCASRGVFYNEQFFGPGTRLTVL.

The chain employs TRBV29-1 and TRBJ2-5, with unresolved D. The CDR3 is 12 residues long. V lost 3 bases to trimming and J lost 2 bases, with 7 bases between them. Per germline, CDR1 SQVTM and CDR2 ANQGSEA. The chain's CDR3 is CSVDPQQETQYF. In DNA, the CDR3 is TGCAGCGTTGATCCCCAGCAAGAGACCCAGTACTTC.